Included here is one T cell receptor beta chain sequence, with context. The target antigen is unknown. These data originate in a study of T cell repertoires in cytomegalovirus infection. Across the whole study: HLA-B-restricted CMV epitopes that are well studied were used alongside recently identified HLA-C-restricted ones. Study-level results: Based on cumulative public TCR beta family frequency, carriers of CMV plus the relevant HLA were identified.

MiXCR was run by TCRdb on the reads, yielding one entry per CDR3 protein. This sample has 95,000 to 150,000 distinct CDR3 sequences; about 31% occur once, and the top ten carry 58%. V was pared by 5 bases and J by 5 bases, with 19 bases between. This CDR3 comprises 16 residues. Per germline, CDR1 SGHVS and CDR2 FNYEAQ. The chain carries TRBV7-6 and TRBJ2-1, with a possible D match to TRBD2 (7 bases). The sequence was obtained from a human donor in good health (CMV status not recorded). Some clones in this sample may be carry-over from other donors' samples. Sequencing was performed on CD8+ T cells from cultured PBMCs, taken from culture after CMV antigen stimulation. CDR3 sequence: CASSLMGAGDDNEQFF. In nucleotides, the CDR3 is TGTGCCAGCAGCCTGATGGGGGCGGGAGATGACAATGAGCAGTTCTTC.